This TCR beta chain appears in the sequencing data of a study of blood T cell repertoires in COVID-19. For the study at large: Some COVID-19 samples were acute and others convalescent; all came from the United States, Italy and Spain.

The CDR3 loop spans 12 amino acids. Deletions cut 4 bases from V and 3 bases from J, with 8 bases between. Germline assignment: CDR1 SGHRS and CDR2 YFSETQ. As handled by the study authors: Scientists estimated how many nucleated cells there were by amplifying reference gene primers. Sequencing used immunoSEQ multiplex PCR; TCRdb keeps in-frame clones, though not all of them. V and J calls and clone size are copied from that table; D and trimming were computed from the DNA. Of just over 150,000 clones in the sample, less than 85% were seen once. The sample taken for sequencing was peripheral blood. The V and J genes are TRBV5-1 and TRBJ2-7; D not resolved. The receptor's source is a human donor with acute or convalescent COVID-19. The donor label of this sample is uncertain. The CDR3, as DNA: TGCGCCAGCAGCGCGATCGGCTACGAGCAGTACTTC. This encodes CASSAIGYEQYF.